The T cell receptor (beta chain) under discussion was sequenced for a study of cytomegalovirus exposure and HLA in healthy donors. V was pared by 5 bases and J by 7 bases, with 10 bases of the junction left unmatched. Germline V gene data show CDR1 as MDHEN and CDR2 as SYDVKM. The CDR3 loop spans 15 amino acids. The PCR employed 60 Vbeta primers together with 13 Jbeta primers. The repertoire was sequenced with immunoSEQ multiplex PCR; TCRdb's copy has only in-frame clones and lacks some. There are fewer than 45,000 clones in the sample, with around 8.9% held by the top ten. The source material was PBMCs. The clonotype originates from a man aged 40-49 years in good health and CMV-seropositive. J is TRBJ2-7 and V is TRBV28; 11 bases are a match to TRBD1. The chain's CDR3 is CASSPPGQGAREQYF. CDR3 in DNA: TGTGCCAGCAGTCCCCCAGGACAGGGGGCTAGAGAGCAGTACTTC.